What follows are 14 T cell receptor beta chains derived from one specimen sequenced in a study of blood T cell repertoires in COVID-19. Data came from immunoSEQ multiplex PCR; TCRdb stores just in-frame clones and leaves some out. Of some 250,000 clones in the sample, about 88% were seen once. The sample consisted of peripheral blood. The receptors derive from a woman aged 40 to 50 who had recovered from COVID-19.

The rearrangement links TRBV10-2 to TRBJ2-2; possible D gene TRBD1, 5 bases. The CDR3 runs 12 residues. CDR1 WSHSY and CDR2 SAAADI come from the germline V gene. The V and J ends lost 7 bases and 7 bases respectively, with 10 bases between them. The CDR3 DNA sequence: TGCGCCAGCAACCAGGGTCACGGGGAGCTGTTTTTT. Its protein product is CASNQGHGELFF.

Only a few counts were recorded for this clone. V usage is TRBV18 and J usage is TRBJ1-1; D gene ambiguous. Per the germline V gene, CDR1 is KGHSH and CDR2 is LQKENI. V dropped 4 bases and J dropped 1 base, with 10 bases sitting between them. The CDR3 runs 14 residues. In DNA, the CDR3 is TGTGCCAGCTCACGGCCACAGACGAACACTGAAGCTTTCTTT. Amino acids: CASSRPQTNTEAFF.

The rearrangement joins TRBV5-1 to TRBJ2-5, with 7 bases aligning to TRBD2. CDR3 length: 14 residues. Germline lookup yields CDR1 SGHRS and CDR2 YFSETQ. The ends lost 7 bases at V and 1 base at J; junction bases unmatched: 7. The CDR3 spells CASSRVAGQETQYF. CDR3 bases: TGCGCCAGCTCCCGGGTAGCGGGCCAAGAGACCCAGTACTTC.

The gene calls are TRBV5-1 and TRBJ2-2; 9 nucleotides align to TRBD2. V trimming: 0 bases; J trimming: 4 bases; junction bases outside the gene matches: 10. In germline, CDR1 is SGHRS, CDR2 YFSETQ. The CDR3 loop spans 18 amino acids. CDR3 sequence reads: CASSLAFGAGGATGELFF. In DNA form, the CDR3 reads TGCGCCAGCAGCTTGGCCTTTGGCGCGGGAGGGGCCACCGGGGAGCTGTTTTTT.

The chain employs TRBV7-3 and TRBJ2-7; D is ambiguous. The germline gives CDR1 SGHTA, CDR2 FQGTGA. The V end was cut by 5 bases, the J end by 2 bases, with 13 bases between. There are 14 residues in the CDR3. The CDR3 nucleotides are TGTGCCAGCAGCCCTCGCCCTCAGACCTACGAGCAGTACTTC. It encodes CASSPRPQTYEQYF. The whole variable domain, remainder taken from reference TRBV7-3 and TRBJ2-7, is GAGVSQTPSNKVTEKGKYVELRCDPISGHTALYWYRQSLGQGPEFLIYFQGTGAADDSGLPNDRFFAVRPEGSVSTLKIQRTERGDSAVYLCASSPRPQTYEQYFGPGTRLTVT.

This rearrangement joins TRBV12-3 or TRBV12-4 to TRBJ1-1; D is perhaps TRBD1 (6 bases). With 8 bases removed from V and 4 bases from J, the gap between germline ends came to 14 bases. The CDR3 extends over 13 amino acids. The CDR3 sequence is CASALRGGTEAFF. The CDR3 nucleotides are TGTGCCAGCGCCCTTCGAGGGGGCACTGAAGCTTTCTTT.

CDR3 region: CASSLGAGYGYTF. The DNA for the CDR3 is TGTGCCAGCAGCTTGGGGGCGGGATATGGCTACACCTTC. This chain connects TRBV5-4 to TRBJ1-2; D gene unclear. Germline loops: CDR1 SGHNT, CDR2 YYREEE (reference sequence). The length of the CDR3 is 13 residues. V was trimmed by 0 bases and J by 5 bases, leaving 8 bases between them.

The V and J genes are TRBV15 and TRBJ2-7; 11 bases line up with TRBD2. Germline-derived CDR1 and CDR2 are LNHNV and YYDKDF (reference sequence). J was trimmed by 3 bases and V by 0 bases; bases with no gene match: 7. CDR3 length equals 17 residues. The CDR3 nucleotides read TGTGCCACCAGCAGAGATGGTACTAGCGGGAGTATCTACGAGCAGTACTTC. Translated: CATSRDGTSGSIYEQYF.

The chain links TRBV27 to TRBJ2-2; D is unclear. The CDR3 is 14 amino acids. Germline-derived CDR1 and CDR2 are MNHEY and SMNVEV (reference sequence). The V end lost 7 bases, the J end lost 0 bases, and 9 bases lay between the germline ends. CDR3: CASKEPTNTGELFF. The DNA for the CDR3 is TGTGCCAGCAAAGAGCCGACGAACACCGGGGAGCTGTTTTTT.

The rearrangement uses TRBV29-1 and TRBJ2-7; 9 positions agree with TRBD1. The junction had 7 bases not matched to a gene; V was cut back by 0 bases and J by 1 base. CDR3 length: 16 residues. Germline V lookup: CDR1 SQVTM, CDR2 ANQGSEA. DNA for the CDR3: TGCAGCGTTGAAGATCGGGGACAGGGAAAATCCTACGAGCAGTACTTC. Residues: CSVEDRGQGKSYEQYF.

The chain links TRBV12-3 or TRBV12-4 to TRBJ2-1, with D unresolved. The CDR3 spans 11 residues. The V gene lost 6 bases and the J gene lost 5 bases, with 5 bases spanning the gap. The CDR3 spells CASSFNNEQFF. CDR3 coding DNA: TGTGCCAGCAGCTTTAACAATGAGCAGTTCTTC.

The J gene is TRBJ1-2, the V gene TRBV27, with a possible D match to TRBD1 (6 bases). The CDR3 totals 14 residues. Germline V gene lookup returns CDR1 MNHEY and CDR2 SMNVEV (reference sequence). V lost 7 bases, J lost 4 bases, and 16 bases lay in between. The CDR3 sequence is CASTRGAGTYGYTF. As DNA, the CDR3 is TGTGCCAGCACCCGGGGGGCAGGGACCTATGGCTACACCTTC.

The chain uses TRBV28 and TRBJ1-1; D may be TRBD1 (5 bases). This CDR3 is 11 amino acids long. Trimming took off 3 bases at V and 11 bases at J, with 10 bases between the two ends. The germline V gene has CDR1 MDHEN and CDR2 SYDVKM. CDR3 loop: CASSFGGRAFF. CDR3 sequence (DNA): TGTGCCAGCAGTTTCGGGGGACGGGCTTTCTTT. Filled out from reference TRBV28 and TRBJ1-1, the complete variable domain reads DVKVTQSSRYLVKRTGEKVFLECVQDMDHENMFWYRQDPGLGLRLIYFSYDVKMKEKGDIPEGYSVSREKKERFSLILESASTNQTSMYLCASSFGGRAFFGQGTRLTVV.

This chain joins TRBV11-2 and TRBJ2-7, with 9 nucleotides matching TRBD2. With 1 base clipped from V and 7 bases from J, the junction kept 11 bases outside the gene matches. The CDR3 sequence is 16 residues long. Germline CDR1 and CDR2: SGHAT and FQNNGV. In DNA, the CDR3 is TGTGCCAGCAGCTTAGTCCCGGTAGCGGGAGCCGTGGAGCAGTACTTC. Its protein product is CASSLVPVAGAVEQYF.